This T cell receptor beta chain is drawn from a study of cytomegalovirus exposure and HLA in healthy donors. Points from the study as a whole: Within a later analysis, the majority of CMV-associated TCR beta chains appeared HLA-restricted. For most TCR beta V segments, an earlier analysis put the productive rate at about 87% or about 30% of the time.

With 60 Vbeta and 13 Jbeta primers, the PCR was carried out. Clones were sequenced by immunoSEQ multiplex PCR, and TCRdb holds only the in-frame ones, with some missing. The repertoire holds about 150,000 clones, with over 75% as singletons. Germline V gene data show CDR1 as LGHNA and CDR2 as YSLEER. The ends were cut back, 1 base at V and 1 base at J, with 10 bases in the middle. There are 15 residues in the CDR3. As regards this clone: Its specificity is unknown.

The sequence came from a man aged 30 to 45 in good health and CMV-seropositive. The gene calls are TRBV4-3 and TRBJ1-2, with a tentative D call TRBD1 (6 bases). The sample comprised PBMCs. CDR3 loop: CASSQAAGVNYGYTF. In DNA form, the CDR3 reads TGCGCCAGCAGCCAAGCGGCAGGGGTTAACTATGGCTACACCTTC.